Sequencing of this T cell receptor (beta chain) was carried out in a study of CD8 T cells in Susac syndrome. cDNA came from around 0.54 to 1 ug RNA primed by random hexamers. Across 54 Vbeta and 13 Jbeta, immunoSEQ multiplex PCR amplified TCR beta CDR3. MiXCR, applied by TCRdb to the immunoSEQ multiplex PCR reads, yields one record per CDR3 protein. The sample consists of 200,000 to 250,000 distinct CDR3 sequences, 95% of them appearing once. This CDR3 contains 15 residues. V shed 5 bases, J shed 3 bases, and the junction held 8 bases outside the gene matches. Germline V CDR1 and CDR2: PRHDT, FYEKMQ (reference sequence). This clonotype was seen just once. It was treatment-naive patients with stable or active relapsing-remitting disease who made up the multiple sclerosis controls.

The sequence derives from a human donor with multiple sclerosis. The sample comprised CD4+ T cells from PBMCs. The chain joins TRBV13 to TRBJ1-1, with 8 nucleotides matching TRBD1. In DNA, the CDR3 is TGTGCCAGCAGCCCGAGGGACAGGAGTTACACTGAAGCTTTCTTT. This gives the protein CASSPRDRSYTEAFF. Combining the CDR3 with reference TRBV13 and TRBJ1-1 gives the whole variable domain AAGVIQSPRHLIKEKRETATLKCYPIPRHDTVYWYQQGPGQDPQFLISFYEKMQSDKGSIPDRFSAQQFSDYHSELNMSSLELGDSALYFCASSPRDRSYTEAFFGQGTRLTVV.